The present T cell receptor beta chain was sequenced within a study of T cells in localized non-small cell lung cancer. Method: immunoSEQ multiplex PCR; TCRdb's copy keeps in-frame clones and lacks some. The data hold tens of thousands of clones, with 70% to 90% observed a single time. The CDR3 extends over 14 amino acids. Trimming took 7 bases from V and 2 from J, leaving 13 bases between them. Germline V gives CDR1 MNHEY, CDR2 SMNVEV (reference sequence). The material sequenced was PBMCs, taken before any cancer treatment. The rearrangement joins TRBV27 to TRBJ2-3; possibly TRBD1 for D (6 bases). The origin of this receptor is a woman between 40 and 69 years old with stage II squamous cell lung carcinoma. This CDR3 is CASKGELDTDTQYF. CDR3 DNA: TGTGCCAGCAAGGGGGAGCTGGACACAGATACGCAGTATTTT.